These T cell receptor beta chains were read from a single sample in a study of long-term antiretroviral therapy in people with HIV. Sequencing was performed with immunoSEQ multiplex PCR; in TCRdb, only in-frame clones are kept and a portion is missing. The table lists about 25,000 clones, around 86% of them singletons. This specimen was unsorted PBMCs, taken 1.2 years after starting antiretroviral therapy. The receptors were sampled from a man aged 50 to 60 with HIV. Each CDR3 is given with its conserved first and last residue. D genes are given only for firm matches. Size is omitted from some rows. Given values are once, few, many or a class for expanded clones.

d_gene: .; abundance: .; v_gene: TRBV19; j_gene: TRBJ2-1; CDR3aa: CASSSTVYNEQFF; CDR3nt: TGTGCCAGTAGTAGTACAGTCTACAATGAGCAGTTCTTC
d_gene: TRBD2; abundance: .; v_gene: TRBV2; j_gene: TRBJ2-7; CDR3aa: CASSTSGATYEQYF; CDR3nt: TGTGCCAGCAGTACTAGCGGTGCCACCTACGAGCAGTACTTC
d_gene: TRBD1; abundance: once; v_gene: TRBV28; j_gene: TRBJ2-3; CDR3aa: CASSSTGPDTQYF; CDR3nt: TGTGCCAGCAGTTCGACAGGGCCAGATACGCAGTATTTT
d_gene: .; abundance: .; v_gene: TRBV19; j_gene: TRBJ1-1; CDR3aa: CASSIPTGRGDTEAFF; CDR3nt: TGTGCCAGTAGTATCCCCACAGGGCGGGGGGACACTGAAGCTTTCTTT
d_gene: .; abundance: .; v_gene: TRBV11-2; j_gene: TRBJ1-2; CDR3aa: CASSFGETVYGYTF; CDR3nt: TGTGCCAGCAGCTTTGGGGAGACCGTCTATGGCTACACCTTC
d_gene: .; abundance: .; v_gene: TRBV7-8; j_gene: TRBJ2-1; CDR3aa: CASSRGSPYNEQFF; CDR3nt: TGTGCCAGCAGCCGGGGGTCCCCCTACAATGAGCAGTTCTTC
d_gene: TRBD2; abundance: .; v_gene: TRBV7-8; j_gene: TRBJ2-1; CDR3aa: CASSLRGGSYNEQFF; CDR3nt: TGTGCCAGCAGCTTACGGGGGGGGTCCTACAATGAGCAGTTCTTC
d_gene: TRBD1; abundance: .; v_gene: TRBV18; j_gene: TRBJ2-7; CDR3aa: CASSPGTGGQEQYF; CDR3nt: TGTGCCAGCTCACCCGGGACAGGGGGGCAAGAGCAGTACTTC
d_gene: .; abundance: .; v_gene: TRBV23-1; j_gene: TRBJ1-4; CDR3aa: CASIRATTNEKLFF; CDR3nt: TGCGCCAGCATTCGCGCCACAACTAATGAAAAACTGTTTTTT
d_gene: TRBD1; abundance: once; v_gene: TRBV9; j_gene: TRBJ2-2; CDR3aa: CASTPGQVGELFF; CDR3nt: TGTGCCAGCACCCCCGGACAGGTCGGGGAGCTGTTTTTT
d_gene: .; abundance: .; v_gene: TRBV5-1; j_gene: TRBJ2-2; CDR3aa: CASSRGHRDTGELFF; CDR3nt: TGCGCCAGCAGCCGGGGACACAGGGACACCGGGGAGCTGTTTTTT
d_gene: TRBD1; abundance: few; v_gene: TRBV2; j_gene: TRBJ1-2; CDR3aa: CASRGQGANYGYTF; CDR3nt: TGTGCCAGCAGGGGACAGGGGGCTAACTATGGCTACACCTTC
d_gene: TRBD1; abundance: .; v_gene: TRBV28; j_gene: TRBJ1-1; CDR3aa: CASSLSGQGGRGF; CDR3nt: TGTGCCAGCAGTTTATCGGGCCAGGGGGGCAGGGGGTTT
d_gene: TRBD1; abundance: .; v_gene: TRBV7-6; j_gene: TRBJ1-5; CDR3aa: CASSQGTDSNQPQHF; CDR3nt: TGTGCCAGCAGCCAAGGGACAGATAGCAATCAGCCCCAGCATTTT
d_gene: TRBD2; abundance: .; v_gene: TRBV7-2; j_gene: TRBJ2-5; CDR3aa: CASSLVGLAGELRGTQYF; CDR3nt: TGTGCCAGCAGCTTAGTTGGGCTAGCGGGGGAGCTGAGGGGGACCCAGTACTTC
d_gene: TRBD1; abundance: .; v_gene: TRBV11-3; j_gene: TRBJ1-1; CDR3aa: CASSIGGLEAFF; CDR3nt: TGTGCCAGCAGTATAGGGGGCCTTGAAGCTTTCTTT
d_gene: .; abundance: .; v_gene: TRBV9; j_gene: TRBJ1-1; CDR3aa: CASSANVVPNTEAFF; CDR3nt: TGTGCCAGCAGCGCCAACGTGGTTCCCAACACTGAAGCTTTCTTT
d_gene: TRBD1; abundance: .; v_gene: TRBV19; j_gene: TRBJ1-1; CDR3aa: CASSIPGQGIEAFF; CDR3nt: TGTGCCAGTAGTATTCCGGGACAGGGGATTGAAGCTTTCTTT
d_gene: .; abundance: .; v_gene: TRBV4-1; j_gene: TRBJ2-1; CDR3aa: CASSQGLGGARINEQFF; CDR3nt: TGCGCCAGCAGCCAAGGACTGGGGGGCGCAAGGATAAATGAGCAGTTCTTC
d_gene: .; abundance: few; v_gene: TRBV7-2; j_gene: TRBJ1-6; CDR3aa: CASSPQGLGASPLHF; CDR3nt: TGTGCCAGCAGCCCTCAGGGGTTAGGGGCTTCACCCCTCCACTTT
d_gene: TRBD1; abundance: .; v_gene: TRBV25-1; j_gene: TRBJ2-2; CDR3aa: CATNSGGLNTGELFF; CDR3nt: TGTGCCACCAATTCAGGGGGCTTGAACACCGGGGAGCTGTTTTTT
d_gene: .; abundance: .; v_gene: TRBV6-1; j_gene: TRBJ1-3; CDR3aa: CASSVQPFSGNTIYF; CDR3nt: TGTGCCAGCAGTGTACAGCCTTTCTCTGGAAACACCATATATTTT
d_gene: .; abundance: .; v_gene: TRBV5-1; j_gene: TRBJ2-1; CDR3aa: CASSPDRRTYNEQFF; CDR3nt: TGCGCCAGCAGCCCCGACAGGAGAACCTACAATGAGCAGTTCTTC
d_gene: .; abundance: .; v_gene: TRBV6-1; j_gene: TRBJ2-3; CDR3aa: CASSEGRSTDTQYF; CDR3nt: TGTGCCAGCAGTGAAGGCCGAAGCACAGATACGCAGTATTTT